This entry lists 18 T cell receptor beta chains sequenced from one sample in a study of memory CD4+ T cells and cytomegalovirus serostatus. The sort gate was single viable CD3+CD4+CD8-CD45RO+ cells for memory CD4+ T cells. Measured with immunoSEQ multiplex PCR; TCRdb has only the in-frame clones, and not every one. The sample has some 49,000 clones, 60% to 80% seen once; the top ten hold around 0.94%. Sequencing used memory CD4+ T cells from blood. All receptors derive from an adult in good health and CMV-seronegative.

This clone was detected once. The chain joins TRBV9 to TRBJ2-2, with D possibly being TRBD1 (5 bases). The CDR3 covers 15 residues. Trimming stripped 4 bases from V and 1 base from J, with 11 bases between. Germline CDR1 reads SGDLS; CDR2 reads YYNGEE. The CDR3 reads CASSPLDRNTGELFF. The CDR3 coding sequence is TGTGCCAGCAGCCCTCTTGACAGGAACACCGGGGAGCTGTTTTTT.

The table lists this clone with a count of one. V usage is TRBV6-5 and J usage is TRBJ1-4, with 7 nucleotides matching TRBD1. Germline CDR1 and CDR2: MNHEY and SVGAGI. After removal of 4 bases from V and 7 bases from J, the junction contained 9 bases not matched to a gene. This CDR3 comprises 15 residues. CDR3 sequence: CASSFRTGATEKLFF. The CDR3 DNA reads TGTGCCAGCAGTTTTCGAACAGGGGCGACTGAAAAACTGTTTTTT.

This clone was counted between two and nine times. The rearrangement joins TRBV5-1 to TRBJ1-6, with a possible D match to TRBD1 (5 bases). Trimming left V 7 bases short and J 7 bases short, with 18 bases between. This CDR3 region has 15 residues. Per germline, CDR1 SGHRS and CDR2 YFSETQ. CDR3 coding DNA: TGCGCCAGCTGGGACCCAGCCCTGGGGAATTCACCCCTCCACTTT. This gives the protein CASWDPALGNSPLHF.

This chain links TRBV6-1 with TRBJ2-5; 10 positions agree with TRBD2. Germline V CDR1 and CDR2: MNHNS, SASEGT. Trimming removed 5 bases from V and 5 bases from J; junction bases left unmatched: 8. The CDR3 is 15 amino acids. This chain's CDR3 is CASSPSGGGTETQYF. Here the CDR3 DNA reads TGTGCCAGCAGTCCGAGCGGGGGGGGTACGGAGACCCAGTACTTC.

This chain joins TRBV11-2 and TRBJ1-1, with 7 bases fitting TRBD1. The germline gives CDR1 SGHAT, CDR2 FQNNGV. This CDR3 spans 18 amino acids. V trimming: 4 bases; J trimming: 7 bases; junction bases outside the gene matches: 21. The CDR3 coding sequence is TGTGCCAGCAGCTCCCTCGGGAGGGGGCCCCCTACCTCAATTGAAGCTTTCTTT. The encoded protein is CASSSLGRGPPTSIEAFF.

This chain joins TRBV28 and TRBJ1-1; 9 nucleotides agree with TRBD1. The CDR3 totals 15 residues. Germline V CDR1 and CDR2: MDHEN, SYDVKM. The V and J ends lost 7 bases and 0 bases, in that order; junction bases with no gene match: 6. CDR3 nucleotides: TGTGCCAGCACTCCTTGGGACAGGGTGAACACTGAAGCTTTCTTT. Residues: CASTPWDRVNTEAFF. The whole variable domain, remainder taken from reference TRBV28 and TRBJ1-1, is DVKVTQSSRYLVKRTGEKVFLECVQDMDHENMFWYRQDPGLGLRLIYFSYDVKMKEKGDIPEGYSVSREKKERFSLILESASTNQTSMYLCASTPWDRVNTEAFFGQGTRLTVV.

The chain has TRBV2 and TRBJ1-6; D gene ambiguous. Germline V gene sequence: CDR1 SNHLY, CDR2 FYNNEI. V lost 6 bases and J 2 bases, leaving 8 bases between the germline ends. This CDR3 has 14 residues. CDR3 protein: CASSLGTYNSPLHF. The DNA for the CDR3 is TGTGCCAGCAGCCTAGGGACCTATAATTCACCCCTCCACTTT.

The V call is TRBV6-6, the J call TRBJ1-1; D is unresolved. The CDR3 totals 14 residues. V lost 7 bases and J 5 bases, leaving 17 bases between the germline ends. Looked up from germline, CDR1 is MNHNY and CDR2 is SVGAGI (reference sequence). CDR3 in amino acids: CASTLLEGGTEAFF. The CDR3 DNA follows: TGTGCCAGCACCTTACTCGAGGGAGGGACTGAAGCTTTCTTT.

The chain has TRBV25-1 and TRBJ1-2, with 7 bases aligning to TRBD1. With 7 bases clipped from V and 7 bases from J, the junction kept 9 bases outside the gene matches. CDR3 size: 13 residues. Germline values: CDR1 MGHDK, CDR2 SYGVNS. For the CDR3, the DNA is TGTGCCAGCACCCTAACAGGGGTCAGTGGCTACACCTTC. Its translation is CASTLTGVSGYTF.

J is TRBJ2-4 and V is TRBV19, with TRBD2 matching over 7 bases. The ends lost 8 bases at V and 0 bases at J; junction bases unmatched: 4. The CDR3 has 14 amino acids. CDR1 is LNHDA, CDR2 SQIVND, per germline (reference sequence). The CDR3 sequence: CASREELAKNIQYF. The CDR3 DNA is TGTGCCAGTCGGGAGGAGTTAGCCAAAAACATTCAGTACTTC.

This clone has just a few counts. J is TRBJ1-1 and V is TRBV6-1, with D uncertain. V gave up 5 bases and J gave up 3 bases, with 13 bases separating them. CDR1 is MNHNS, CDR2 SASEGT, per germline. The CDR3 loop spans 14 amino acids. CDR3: CASSQQKDYTEAFF. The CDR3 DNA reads TGTGCCAGCAGTCAACAGAAAGATTACACTGAAGCTTTCTTT.

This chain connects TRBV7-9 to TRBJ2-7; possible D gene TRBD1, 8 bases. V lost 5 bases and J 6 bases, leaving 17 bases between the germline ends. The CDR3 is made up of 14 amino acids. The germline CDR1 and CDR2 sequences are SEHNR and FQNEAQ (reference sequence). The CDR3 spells CASSPGGQAGEQYF. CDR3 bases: TGTGCCAGCAGCCCGGGGGGACAGGCGGGCGAGCAGTACTTC.

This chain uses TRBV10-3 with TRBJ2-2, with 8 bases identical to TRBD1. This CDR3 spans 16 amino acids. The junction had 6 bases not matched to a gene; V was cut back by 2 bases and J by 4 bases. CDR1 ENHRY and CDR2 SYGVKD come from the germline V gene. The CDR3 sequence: CAISEPQGAGTGELFF. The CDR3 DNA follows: TGTGCCATCAGTGAGCCGCAGGGGGCGGGCACCGGGGAGCTGTTTTTT.

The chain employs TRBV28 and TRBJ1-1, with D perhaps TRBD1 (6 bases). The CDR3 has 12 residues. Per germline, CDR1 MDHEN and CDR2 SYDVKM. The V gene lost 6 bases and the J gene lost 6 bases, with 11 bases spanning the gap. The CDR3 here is CASRPQGPEAFF. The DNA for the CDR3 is TGTGCCAGCAGGCCTCAGGGGCCTGAAGCTTTCTTT.

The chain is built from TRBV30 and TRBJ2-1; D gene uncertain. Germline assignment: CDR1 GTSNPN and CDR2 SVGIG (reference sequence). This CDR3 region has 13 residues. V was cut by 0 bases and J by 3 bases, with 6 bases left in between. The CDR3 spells CAWSVGLYNEQFF. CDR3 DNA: TGTGCCTGGAGTGTTGGTCTCTACAATGAGCAGTTCTTC.

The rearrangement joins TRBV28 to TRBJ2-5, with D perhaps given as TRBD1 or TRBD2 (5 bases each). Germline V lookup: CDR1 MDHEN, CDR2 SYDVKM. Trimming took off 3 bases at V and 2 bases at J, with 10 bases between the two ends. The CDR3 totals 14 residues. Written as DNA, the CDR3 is TGTGCCAGCAGTTTGCAGGGAGCACAAGAGACCCAGTACTTC. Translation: CASSLQGAQETQYF.

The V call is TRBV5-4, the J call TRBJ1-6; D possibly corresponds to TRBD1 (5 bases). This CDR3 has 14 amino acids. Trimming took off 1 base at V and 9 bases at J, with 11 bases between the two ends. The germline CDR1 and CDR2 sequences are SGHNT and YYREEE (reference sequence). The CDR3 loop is CASSLRGEGSPLHF. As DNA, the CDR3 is TGTGCCAGCAGCTTGAGGGGAGAGGGTTCACCCCTCCACTTT.

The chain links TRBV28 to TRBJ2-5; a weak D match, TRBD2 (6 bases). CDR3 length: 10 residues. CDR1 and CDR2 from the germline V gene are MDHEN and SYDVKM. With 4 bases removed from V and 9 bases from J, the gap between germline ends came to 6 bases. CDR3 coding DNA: TGTGCCAGCAGTTCGGGGGCCCAGTACTTC. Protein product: CASSSGAQYF.